The entry below describes one TCR beta chain. This sample is drawn from a study of blood T cell repertoires in COVID-19. Study-level background: Italy, Spain and the United States were the sources of the convalescent and acute COVID-19 samples. PBMCs, B-cell-depleted T cells, or T cells were the source of the cDNA or gDNA that made up the material.

Per the original data handling: It was from reference gene primer amplification that nucleated cell counts were estimated. Libraries were prepared by immunoSEQ multiplex PCR; TCRdb keeps only in-frame clonotypes and omits some of them. D and trimming were read from the DNA, whereas the V and J calls and clone size are those reported in that table. Of roughly 90,000 clones listed, around four fifths are singletons. The CDR3 is 14 amino acids. V was pared by 5 bases and J by 2 bases, with 9 bases between. Per germline, CDR1 SEHNR and CDR2 FQNEAQ (reference sequence). This receptor was identified in a man over 45 with acute or convalescent COVID-19. Sequencing was done on a sample of peripheral blood. V usage is TRBV7-9 and J usage is TRBJ1-4; D remains unclear. The CDR3 reads CASSPQSTNEKLFF. The CDR3 nucleotides are TGTGCCAGCAGCCCCCAAAGCACTAATGAAAAACTGTTTTTT.